This TCR beta chain was identified during a study of blood T cell repertoires in COVID-19 (dated by TCRdb to the early 2020s). For the study in its entirety: Collaborator samples came from the United States, Italy and Spain and covered acute and convalescent phases of COVID-19. The material from the prospective study consisted of cDNA or gDNA derived from T cells, B-cell-depleted T cells, or PBMCs. Subjects who had been exposed to COVID-19, were actively infected with it, or had recovered from it provided the deeply sampled blood TCRbeta repertoires that made up the dataset. The repertoires were released in a freely available public database meant as a resource for research on the immune response to SARS-CoV-2. The samples were drawn from the first 160 participants of the ongoing ImmuneRACE study and from 1,254 subjects provided by 6 global collaborators. Nearly every sample came with metadata listing a de-identified subject ID, COVID-19 status, age in years and sex. HLA class I and class II types, where available, came from metadata supplied by the sample provider rather than from assay-based typing. The study at large found these results: How much clinical and demographic metadata was included differed by source and by participant, and the metadata was provided uncurated.

At one collaborating source in Seattle, patients were enrolled during active infection and were followed longitudinally through the course of disease. Collaborating institutions collected whole blood in K2EDTA tubes following their own protocols. For TCRbeta analysis, collaborators shipped samples as frozen whole blood, isolated PBMCs, or DNA extracted from either of those sample types. As regards this clone: This receptor's antigen is unknown. No much larger clone exists at a distance of one base, and base qualities are not known.

TCRbeta CDR3 regions were amplified from genomic DNA by means of the immunoSEQ Assay, a bias-controlled multiplex PCR. The paper's data handling went like this. The number of nucleated cells in each sample was estimated by amplification of reference gene primers within the assay. To quantify the absolute abundance of each unique TCRbeta CDR3 rearrangement, sequence reads were collapsed and filtered. For each sample, productive Simpson clonality was calculated as the square root of Simpson's diversity index across productive rearrangements. The clones in this table, taken by TCRdb from immuneACCESS, are in-frame only. Not every clone is retained; where verified, under half of the shortfall comes from an unresolved V gene, and the cause of the rest is unknown. For V, J and clone size, that table is used; D and trimming come from the DNA. The sample yields 200,000 to 300,000 clones; about 93% were counted once. In total, the top ten clones hold over 0.65% of the sample.

The sequence came from a man aged 30-40 years with COVID-19, enrolled during active disease. Sequencing was done on a sample of peripheral blood.

In nucleotide form, the sequence is TGTGCCAGTAGCCCGGGACTAGCGGGGGGGAACACCGGGGAGCTGTTTTTT. It is translated as CASSPGLAGGNTGELFF. The chain was built from TRBV19 and TRBJ2-2; 15 bases in the middle match TRBD2. Spanning cysteine to phenylalanine, the CDR3 consists of 17 amino acids. Only the CDR3 DNA stays, 51 bases, in frame from base 1. The germline V and J ends show losses of 6 bases and 1 base respectively, and no gene match explains 3 bases of the junction. From a lookup of the germline V gene (reference sequence), CDR1 and CDR2 are LNHDA and SQIVND.